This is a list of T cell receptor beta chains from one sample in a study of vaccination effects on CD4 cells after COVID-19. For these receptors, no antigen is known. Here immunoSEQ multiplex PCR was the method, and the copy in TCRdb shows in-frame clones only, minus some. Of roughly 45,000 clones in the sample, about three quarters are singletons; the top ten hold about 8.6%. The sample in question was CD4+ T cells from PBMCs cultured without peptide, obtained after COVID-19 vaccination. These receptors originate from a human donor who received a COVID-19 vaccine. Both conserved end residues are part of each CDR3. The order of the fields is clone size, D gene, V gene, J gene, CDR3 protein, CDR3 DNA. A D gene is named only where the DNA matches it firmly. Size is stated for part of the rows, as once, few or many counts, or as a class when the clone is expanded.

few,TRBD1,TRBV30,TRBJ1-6,CAWRAPGTGLNSPLHF,TGTGCCTGGAGAGCTCCCGGGACAGGGCTGAATTCACCCCTCCACTTT
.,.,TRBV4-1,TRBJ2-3,CASSQQYYTTNTQYF,TGCGCCAGCAGCCAACAATACTATACTACGAATACGCAGTATTTT
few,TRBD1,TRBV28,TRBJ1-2,CASSTGGFFFRDTF,TGTGCCAGCAGCACAGGGGGGTTCTTTTTTCGAGACACCTTC
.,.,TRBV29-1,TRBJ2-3,CSVDGGRRTDTQYF,TGCAGCGTTGACGGGGGAAGGAGAACAGATACGCAGTATTTT
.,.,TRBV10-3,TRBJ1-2,CAISEDSKYGYTF,TGTGCCATCAGTGAGGACAGCAAATATGGCTACACCTTC
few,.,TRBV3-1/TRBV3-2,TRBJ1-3,CASSQASGPGNTIYF,TGTGCCAGCAGCCAAGCCTCGGGCCCCGGGAACACCATATATTTT
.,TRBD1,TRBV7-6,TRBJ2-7,CASSLAGQGDYEQYF,TGTGCCAGCAGCTTAGCAGGACAGGGGGATTACGAGCAGTACTTC
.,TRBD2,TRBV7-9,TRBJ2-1,CASSLERGGHNEQFF,TGTGCCAGCAGCTTAGAGCGGGGGGGACACAATGAGCAGTTCTTC
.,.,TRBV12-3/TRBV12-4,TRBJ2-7,CASSFQDSYEQYF,TGTGCCAGCAGTTTCCAGGATTCCTACGAGCAGTACTTC
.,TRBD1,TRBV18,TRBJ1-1,CASSPRGPEAFF,TGTGCCAGCTCGCCCAGGGGGCCTGAAGCTTTCTTT
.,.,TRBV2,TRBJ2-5,CASSEAASAGTQYF,TGTGCCAGCAGTGAGGCGGCGAGCGCGGGGACCCAGTACTTC
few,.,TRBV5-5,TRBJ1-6,CASSGDGDNSPLHF,TGTGCCAGCAGCGGGGACGGTGATAATTCACCCCTCCACTTT
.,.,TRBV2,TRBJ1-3,CASSVGISSSGNTIYF,TGTGCCAGCAGTGTTGGGATATCGAGCTCTGGAAACACCATATATTTT
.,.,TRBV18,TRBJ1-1,CASSRVDGDTEAFF,TGTGCCAGCTCCCGCGTTGACGGGGACACTGAAGCTTTCTTT
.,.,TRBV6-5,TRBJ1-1,CASSYRGDSWFAEAFF,TGTGCCAGCAGTTACAGGGGGGATTCTTGGTTCGCTGAAGCTTTCTTT
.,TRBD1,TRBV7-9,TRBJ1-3,CASSLGPRDRVSGNTIYF,TGTGCCAGCAGCCTTGGCCCTCGGGACAGGGTCTCTGGAAACACCATATATTTT
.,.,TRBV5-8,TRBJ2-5,CASSSVVGETQYF,TGTGCCAGCAGTTCGGTCGTTGGGGAGACCCAGTACTTC
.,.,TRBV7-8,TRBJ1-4,CASTPYRVTNEKLFF,TGTGCCAGCACCCCCTACAGGGTGACGAATGAAAAACTGTTTTTT
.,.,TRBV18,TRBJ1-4,CASSPPGGYTTNEKLFF,TGTGCCAGCTCACCCCCGGGGGGCTATACAACTAATGAAAAACTGTTTTTT
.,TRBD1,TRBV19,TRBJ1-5,CASSIGDRATQHF,TGTGCCAGTAGTATTGGGGACAGGGCTACCCAGCATTTT
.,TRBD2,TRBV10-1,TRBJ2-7,CASSEAGGYEQYF,TGCGCCAGCAGTGAGGCGGGGGGCTACGAGCAGTACTTC
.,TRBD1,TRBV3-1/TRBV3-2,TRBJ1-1,CASSQDGTVLNTEAFF,TGTGCCAGCAGCCAAGATGGGACAGTATTGAACACTGAAGCTTTCTTT
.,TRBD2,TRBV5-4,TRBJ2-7,CASSTSGRADEQYF,TGTGCCAGCAGCACTAGCGGGAGGGCCGACGAGCAGTACTTC
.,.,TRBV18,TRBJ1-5,CASSPGGRNQPQHF,TGTGCCAGCTCACCAGGGGGCAGGAATCAGCCCCAGCATTTT
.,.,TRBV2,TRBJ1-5,CASSERWTVSNQPQHF,TGTGCCAGCAGTGAAAGGTGGACAGTTAGCAATCAGCCCCAGCATTTT
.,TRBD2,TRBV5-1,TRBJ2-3,CASSSASSGSGTGTDTQYF,TGCGCCAGCAGCTCGGCATCTAGCGGGAGTGGAACGGGCACAGATACGCAGTATTTT
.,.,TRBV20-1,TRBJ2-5,CSASLAGYQETQYF,TGCAGTGCTAGTTTGGCTGGGTACCAAGAGACCCAGTACTTC
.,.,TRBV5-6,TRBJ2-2,CASNSPVASTGELFF,TGTGCCAGCAACTCCCCTGTGGCTTCCACCGGGGAGCTGTTTTTT
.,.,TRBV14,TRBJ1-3,CAVNRGGNTIYF,TGTGCCGTCAATCGGGGTGGAAACACCATATATTTT